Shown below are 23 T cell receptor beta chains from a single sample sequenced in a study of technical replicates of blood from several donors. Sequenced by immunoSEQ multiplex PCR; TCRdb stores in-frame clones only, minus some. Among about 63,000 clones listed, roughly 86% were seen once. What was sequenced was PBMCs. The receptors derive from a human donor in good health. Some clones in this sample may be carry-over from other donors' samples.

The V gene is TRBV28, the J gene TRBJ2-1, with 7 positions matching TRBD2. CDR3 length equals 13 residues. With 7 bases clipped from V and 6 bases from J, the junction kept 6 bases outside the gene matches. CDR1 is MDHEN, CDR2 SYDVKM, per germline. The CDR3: CASMGREINEQFF. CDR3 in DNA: TGTGCCAGCATGGGGCGGGAGATCAATGAGCAGTTCTTC.

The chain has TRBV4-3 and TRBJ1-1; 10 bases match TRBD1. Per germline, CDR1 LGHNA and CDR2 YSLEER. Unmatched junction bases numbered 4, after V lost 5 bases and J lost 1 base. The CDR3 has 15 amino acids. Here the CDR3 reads CASSFRQGANTEAFF. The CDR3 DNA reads TGCGCCAGCAGCTTCCGACAGGGGGCGAACACTGAAGCTTTCTTT.

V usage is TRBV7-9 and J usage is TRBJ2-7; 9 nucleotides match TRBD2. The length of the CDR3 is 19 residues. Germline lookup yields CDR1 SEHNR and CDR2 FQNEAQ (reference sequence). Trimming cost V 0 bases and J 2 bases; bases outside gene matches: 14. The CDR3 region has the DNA TGTGCCAGCAGCTTAGCGTTGGGTATCACTAGCGGGTATCCCTACGAGCAGTACTTC. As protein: CASSLALGITSGYPYEQYF.

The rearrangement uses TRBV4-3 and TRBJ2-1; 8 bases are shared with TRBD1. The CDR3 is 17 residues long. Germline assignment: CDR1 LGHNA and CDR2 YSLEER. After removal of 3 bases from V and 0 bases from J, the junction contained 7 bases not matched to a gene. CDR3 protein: CASSQRVTGGSYNEQFF. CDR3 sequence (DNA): TGCGCCAGCAGCCAGAGAGTAACAGGGGGCTCCTACAATGAGCAGTTCTTC.

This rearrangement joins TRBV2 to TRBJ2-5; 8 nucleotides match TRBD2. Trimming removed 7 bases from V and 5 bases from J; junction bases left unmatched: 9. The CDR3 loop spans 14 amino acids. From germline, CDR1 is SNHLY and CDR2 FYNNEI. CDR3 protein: CASKGSGAWETQYF. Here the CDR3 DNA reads TGTGCCAGCAAGGGTAGCGGGGCCTGGGAGACCCAGTACTTC. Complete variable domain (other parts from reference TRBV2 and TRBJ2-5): EPEVTQTPSHQVTQMGQEVILRCVPISNHLYFYWYRQILGQKVEFLVSFYNNEISEKSEIFDDQFSVERPDGSNFTLKIRSTKLEDSAMYFCASKGSGAWETQYFGPGTRLLVL.

CDR3 residues: CASSLYGSNSPLHF. DNA of the CDR3: TGTGCCAGCAGCTTATACGGGAGCAATTCACCCCTCCACTTT. This chain joins TRBV7-3 and TRBJ1-6, with unresolved D. The CDR3 runs to 14 residues. CDR1 and CDR2 from the germline V gene are SGHTA and FQGTGA. Between the trimmed V and J ends, which lost 2 bases and 7 bases, there was a span of 9 bases.

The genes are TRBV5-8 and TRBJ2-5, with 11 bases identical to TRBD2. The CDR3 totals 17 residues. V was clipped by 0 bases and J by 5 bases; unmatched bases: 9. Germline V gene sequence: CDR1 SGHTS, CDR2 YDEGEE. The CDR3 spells CASSLEGSGRARETQYF. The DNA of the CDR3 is TGTGCCAGCAGCTTGGAAGGTAGCGGGAGGGCCAGGGAGACCCAGTACTTC.

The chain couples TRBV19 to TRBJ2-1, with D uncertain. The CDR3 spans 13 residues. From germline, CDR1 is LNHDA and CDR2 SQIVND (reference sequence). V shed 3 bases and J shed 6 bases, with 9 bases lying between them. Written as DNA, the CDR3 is TGTGCCAGTAGTATTGCACTTCTCAATGAGCAGTTCTTC. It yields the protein CASSIALLNEQFF.

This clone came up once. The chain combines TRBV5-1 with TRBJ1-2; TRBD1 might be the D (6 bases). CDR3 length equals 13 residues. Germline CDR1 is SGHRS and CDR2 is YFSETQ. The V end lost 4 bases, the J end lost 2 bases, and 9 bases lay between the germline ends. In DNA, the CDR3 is TGCGCCAGCAGCCCCACAGGGAACTATGGCTACACCTTC. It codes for CASSPTGNYGYTF.

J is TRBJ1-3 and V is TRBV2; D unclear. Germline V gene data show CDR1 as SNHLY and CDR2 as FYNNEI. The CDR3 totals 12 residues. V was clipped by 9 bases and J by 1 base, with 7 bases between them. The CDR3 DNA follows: TGTGCCAGTTCCCTATCTGGAAACACCATATATTTT. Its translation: CASSLSGNTIYF.

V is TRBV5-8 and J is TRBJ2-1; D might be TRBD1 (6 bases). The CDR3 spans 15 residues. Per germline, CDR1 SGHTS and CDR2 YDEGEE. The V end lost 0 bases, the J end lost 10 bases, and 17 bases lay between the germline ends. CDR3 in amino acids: CASSLDRASWSEQFF. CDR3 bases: TGTGCCAGCAGCTTGGACAGGGCGTCGTGGAGCGAGCAGTTCTTC.

The CDR3 DNA reads TGTGCCAGCAGCGTTCACCCGGACAGGTCTTCTGGCTACACCTTC. Its translation: CASSVHPDRSSGYTF. The V gene is TRBV9, the J gene TRBJ1-2, with 7 bases lining up with TRBD1. The germline CDR1 and CDR2 sequences are SGDLS and YYNGEE. Germline trimming cut 2 bases from V and 7 bases from J; bases unmatched to any gene: 11. The CDR3 is made up of 15 amino acids.

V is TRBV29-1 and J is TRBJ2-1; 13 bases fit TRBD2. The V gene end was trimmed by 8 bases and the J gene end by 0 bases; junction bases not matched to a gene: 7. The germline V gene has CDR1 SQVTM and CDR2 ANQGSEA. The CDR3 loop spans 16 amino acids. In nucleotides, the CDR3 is TGCAGCTCGGGACTAGCGGGATCGAGCTCCTACAATGAGCAGTTCTTC. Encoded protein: CSSGLAGSSSYNEQFF.

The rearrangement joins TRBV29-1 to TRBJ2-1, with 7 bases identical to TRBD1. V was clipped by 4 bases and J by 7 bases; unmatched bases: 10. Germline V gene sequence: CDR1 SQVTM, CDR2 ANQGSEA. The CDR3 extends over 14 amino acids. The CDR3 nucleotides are TGCAGCGTTGTTGGGACAGTAAATGGGAATGAGCAGTTCTTC. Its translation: CSVVGTVNGNEQFF.

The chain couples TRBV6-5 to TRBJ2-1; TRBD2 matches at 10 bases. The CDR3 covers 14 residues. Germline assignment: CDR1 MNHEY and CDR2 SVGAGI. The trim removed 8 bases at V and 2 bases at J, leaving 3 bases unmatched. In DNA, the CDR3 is TGTGCCAGCGGTAGCGGGAGGACCTACAATGAGCAGTTCTTC. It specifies CASGSGRTYNEQFF.

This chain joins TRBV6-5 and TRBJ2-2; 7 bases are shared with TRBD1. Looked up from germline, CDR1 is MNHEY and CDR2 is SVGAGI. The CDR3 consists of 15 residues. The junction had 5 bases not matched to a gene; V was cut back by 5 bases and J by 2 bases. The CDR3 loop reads CASSKGAGNTGELFF. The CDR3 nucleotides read TGTGCCAGCAGTAAGGGGGCCGGCAACACCGGGGAGCTGTTTTTT.

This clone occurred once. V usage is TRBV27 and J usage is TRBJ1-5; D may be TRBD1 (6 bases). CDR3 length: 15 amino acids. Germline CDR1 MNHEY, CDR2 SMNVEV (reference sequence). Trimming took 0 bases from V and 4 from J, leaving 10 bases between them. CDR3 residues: CASSLSRGLNQPQHF. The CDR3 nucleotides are TGTGCCAGCAGTTTATCAAGGGGGTTGAATCAGCCCCAGCATTTT.

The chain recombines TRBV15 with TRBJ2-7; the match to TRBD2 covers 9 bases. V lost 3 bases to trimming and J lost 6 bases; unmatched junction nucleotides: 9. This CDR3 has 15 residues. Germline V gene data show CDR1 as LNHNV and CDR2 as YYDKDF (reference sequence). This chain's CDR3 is CATSRSRGGAAEQYF. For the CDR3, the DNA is TGTGCCACCAGCAGGTCGCGCGGGGGGGCCGCCGAGCAGTACTTC.

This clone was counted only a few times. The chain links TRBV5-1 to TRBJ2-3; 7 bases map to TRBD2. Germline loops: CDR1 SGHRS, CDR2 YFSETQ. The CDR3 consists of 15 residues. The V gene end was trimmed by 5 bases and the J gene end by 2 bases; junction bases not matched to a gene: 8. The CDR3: CASRRDYSHTDTQYF. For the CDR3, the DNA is TGCGCCAGCAGAAGGGACTATTCGCACACAGATACGCAGTATTTT.

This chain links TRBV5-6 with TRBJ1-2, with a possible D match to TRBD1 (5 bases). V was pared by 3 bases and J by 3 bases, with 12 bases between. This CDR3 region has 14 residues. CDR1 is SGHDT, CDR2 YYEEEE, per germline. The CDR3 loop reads CASSWGGEDYGYTF. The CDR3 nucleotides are TGTGCCAGCAGCTGGGGGGGGGAGGACTATGGCTACACCTTC.

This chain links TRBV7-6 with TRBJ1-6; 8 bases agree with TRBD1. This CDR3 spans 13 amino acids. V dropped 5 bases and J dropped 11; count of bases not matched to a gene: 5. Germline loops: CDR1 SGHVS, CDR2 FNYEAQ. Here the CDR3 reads CASSPRQGTPLHF. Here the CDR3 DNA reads TGTGCCAGCAGCCCAAGACAGGGGACACCCCTCCACTTT.

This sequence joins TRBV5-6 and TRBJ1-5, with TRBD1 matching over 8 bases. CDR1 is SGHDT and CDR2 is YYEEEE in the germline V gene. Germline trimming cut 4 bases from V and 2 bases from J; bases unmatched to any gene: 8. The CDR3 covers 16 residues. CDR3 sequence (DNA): TGTGCCAGCAGCCGAAGGACAGGGCAAGGCAATCAGCCCCAGCATTTT. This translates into CASSRRTGQGNQPQHF.

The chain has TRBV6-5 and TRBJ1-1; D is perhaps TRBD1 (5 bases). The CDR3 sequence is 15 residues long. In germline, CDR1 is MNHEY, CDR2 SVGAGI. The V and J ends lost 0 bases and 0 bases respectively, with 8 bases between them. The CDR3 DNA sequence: TGTGCCAGCAGTTACTCGACAGCCCTGAACACTGAAGCTTTCTTT. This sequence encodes CASSYSTALNTEAFF.